This T cell receptor beta chain was documented in a study of blood T cells in healthy people across ages. There were healthy Caucasian individuals from Russia, aged 6 to 90, serving as donors. In its sample, this clonotype was seen a few times. For the second PCR, which ran for 7 to 11 cycles, a sample-barcoded 5' primer and a J-beta primer mix were used. TCRdb independently ran MiXCR on the 5' RACE reads; one entry per CDR3 protein. This sample has around 1,800,000 distinct CDR3 sequences; about 39% occur once, and the top ten carry more than 20%. The CDR3 is 11 residues long. In germline, CDR1 is DFQATT, CDR2 SNEGSKA (reference sequence). J was trimmed by 8 bases and V by 5 bases; bases with no gene match: 4.

V is TRBV20-1 and J is TRBJ1-2; TRBD1 agrees at 8 bases. This clonotype originated in a human donor in good health. The specimen sequenced was blood. The CDR3 nucleotides read TGCAGTGCTGGACGGACAGGGGGCTACACCTTC. Translating it yields CSAGRTGGYTF.